This T cell receptor beta chain was identified during a study of cytomegalovirus exposure and HLA in healthy donors. Study results and caveats: In a later analysis, TCR beta V- and J-gene trimming showed a link to a missense DCLRE1C variant. Earlier analysis looked at TCR beta V segments, and most were productive about 87% or about 30% of the time. Several of the most significant clusters were apparently associated with common viral pathogens in a later analysis.

The PCR ran on 60 Vbeta and 13 Jbeta primers. Measured with immunoSEQ multiplex PCR; TCRdb has only the in-frame clones, and not every one. The sample shows around 180,000 clones, around 82% of them seen only once. As regards this clone: Its antigen is still unknown.

The CDR3 sequence is 11 residues long. This chain connects TRBV21-1 to TRBJ2-7; the table calls TRBD2, which could not be checked here. TRBV21-1 is a documented pseudogene. Input material: PBMCs. The TCR comes from a man in his late teens or twenties in good health and CMV-seronegative. CDR3 in DNA: TGTGCCAGCAGCCCGCTAGGCGAGCAGTACTTC. This encodes CASSPLGEQYF.